Listed here is a single T cell receptor beta chain. Trimming took 2 bases from V and 3 from J, leaving 9 bases between them. Germline V CDR1 and CDR2: KGHDR, SFDVKD. The CDR3 is 15 amino acids. This sample is drawn from a study of blood T cell repertoires in COVID-19. The overall study: The cDNA or gDNA used as material had been derived from T cells, B-cell-depleted T cells, or PBMCs.

Profiling relied on immunoSEQ multiplex PCR, and the TCRdb table lists in-frame clones only, not all of them. This table has about 130,000 clones, 90% appearing once. The sequence came from a man in his fifties with active COVID-19. The chain carries TRBV24-1 and TRBJ2-2; no firm D call. The sample was peripheral blood. CDR3 in amino acids: CATSDSNIHTGELFF. Written as DNA, the CDR3 is TGTGCCACCAGTGATTCGAACATACACACCGGGGAGCTGTTTTTT.